These 3 T cell receptor beta chains share one sample of origin, sequenced in a study of T cells after somatic rescue of genetic block. Clones were read by immunoSEQ multiplex PCR, and TCRdb kept only the in-frame ones, dropping some. The sample consists of 110,000 or so clones, just over 90% of them appearing once. The sequenced sample consisted of peripheral blood mononuclear cells (PBMCs). All receptors derive from a woman aged 18 to 35.

The chain carries TRBV27 and TRBJ1-2; a possible D gene is TRBD1 (6 bases). Germline loops: CDR1 MNHEY, CDR2 SMNVEV (reference sequence). The CDR3 has 12 amino acids. Trimming stripped 10 bases from V and 4 bases from J, with 13 bases between. The CDR3 here is CAITGFVYGYTF. CDR3 coding DNA: TGTGCCATTACAGGGTTTGTCTATGGCTACACCTTC.

The V gene is TRBV25-1, the J gene TRBJ1-2, with TRBD1 matching over 10 bases. Losses at the gene ends were 4 bases for V and 3 bases for J; bases not matched to a gene: 8. Germline CDR1 reads MGHDK; CDR2 reads SYGVNS. The length of the CDR3 is 16 residues. The CDR3 DNA reads TGTGCCAGCAGTGTGGAGACAGGGGGCGCTGACTATGGCTACACCTTC. Amino acids: CASSVETGGADYGYTF.

V and J are TRBV7-9 and TRBJ2-1; the match to TRBD2 covers 10 bases. The CDR3 sequence is 15 residues long. Trimming at V came to 6 bases and at J to 5 bases, leaving 7 bases not matched to a gene. Germline lookup yields CDR1 SEHNR and CDR2 FQNEAQ (reference sequence). The CDR3 protein is CASSSKRGGNNEQFF. DNA for the CDR3: TGTGCCAGCAGTTCCAAGCGGGGGGGCAACAATGAGCAGTTCTTC. The whole variable domain, remainder taken from reference TRBV7-9 and TRBJ2-1, is DTGVSQNPRHKITKRGQNVTFRCDPISEHNRLYWYRQTLGQGPEFLTYFQNEAQLEKSRLLSDRFSAERPKGSFSTLEIQRTEQGDSAMYLCASSSKRGGNNEQFFGPGTRLTVL.